This T cell receptor (beta chain) was captured in a study of blood T cell repertoires in COVID-19 (dated by TCRdb to 2020 to 2021). Background on the whole study: Samples from collaborators originated in the United States, Italy and Spain and spanned both the acute and convalescent phases of COVID-19. The material from the prospective study consisted of cDNA or gDNA derived from T cells, B-cell-depleted T cells, or PBMCs. Subjects who had been exposed to COVID-19, were actively infected with it, or had recovered from it provided the deeply sampled blood TCRbeta repertoires that made up the dataset. The repertoires were released in a freely available public database intended as a resource for research on the immune response to SARS-CoV-2. Samples came from the ongoing ImmuneRACE study (first 160 participants) plus 1,254 subjects from 6 global collaborators. Nearly every sample came with metadata listing a de-identified subject ID, COVID-19 status, age in years and sex. Where HLA class I and class II types were available, the types were taken from metadata supplied by the sample provider, not from assay-based typing.

The CDR3 measures 14 amino acids from cysteine to phenylalanine. Only the CDR3 DNA is retained, 42 bases long and in frame from the first base. V is pared back by 0 bases and J by 5 bases, with 7 bases lying between the germline termini. The germline V gene (reference sequence) yields LNHDA for CDR1 and SQIVND for CDR2. TCRbeta CDR3 regions were amplified from genomic DNA by means of the immunoSEQ Assay, a bias-controlled multiplex PCR. As for how the authors treated the data: Within the assay, amplification of reference gene primers was used to estimate how many nucleated cells each sample contained. To quantify the absolute abundance of each unique TCRbeta CDR3 rearrangement, sequence reads were collapsed and filtered. For each sample, productive Simpson clonality was calculated by taking the square root of Simpson's diversity index across productive rearrangements. Imported from immuneACCESS, the table was reduced by TCRdb to in-frame sequences with V and J called. These copies leave out some clones; in studies compared against another copy, an unresolved V gene accounts for under half, and the cause of the remainder is not known. That table supplies the V and J calls and clone size; D and trimming were determined from the DNA. This sample gives under 150,000 clones in total; about 85% of them show up just once. The ten largest clones represent 3% to 3.5% of the sample.

Concerning this clone itself: The antigen this receptor binds is unknown. Nothing much larger sits one base from this clone, and base qualities are not available.

Each collaborating institution followed its own protocols to collect whole blood in K2EDTA tubes. Collaborator samples were shipped for TCRbeta analysis as frozen whole blood, isolated PBMCs, or DNA extracted from either sample type. Results and caveats for the whole study, not just this receptor: The quantity of clinical and demographic metadata differed by source and by participant and was supplied without curation.

The sequence joins TRBV19 to TRBJ2-2; tentative D gene TRBD2, with 6 bases matching. This clonotype was sampled from a man aged 40-49 years with acute or convalescent COVID-19. Sequenced material: peripheral blood. The CDR3 here reads CASSIDGGTGELFF. At the DNA level, the sequence is TGTGCCAGTAGTATAGATGGAGGGACCGGGGAGCTGTTTTTT.